This TCR beta chain was retrieved from a study of cytomegalovirus exposure and HLA in healthy donors (dated by TCRdb to 2017 to 2019). Study-wide context: In an earlier analysis of under 600 of the donors, approximately 260 Gb of sequence data and some 100 million unique TCR beta sequences from 150 million to 200 million T cells were reported. The study was designed to test whether signatures of past pathogen exposure could be identified by cataloging public T cell receptors. Roughly five DR-DQ haplotypes were treated as single units for association and clustering because of strong linkage in the cohort. Donor age, sex, ethnicity and CMV serostatus were compiled alongside the repertoire data. Rather than using new phenotypic data, the later analysis identified candidate immune exposures from TCR beta sequences and from how often those sequences occurred across donors. An early release covering roughly 580 HLA-typed donors comprised about 310 gigabases of sequencing data and around 80 million unique TCR sequences. The genetic ancestry cluster associated with self-reported Caucasian donors included 80% to 90% of the 398 genotyped donors. A separate validation cohort of 100 to 150 different subjects was used in addition to the 666-subject first cohort. Both class I and class II loci were covered by HLA typing, at four-digit resolution. Genome-wide SNP genotypes for about 65% of the 666 donors were used in a later genetic analysis, which treated that subset as a discovery cohort. On average, around 240,000 unique TCR beta nucleotide sequences were sequenced per donor among roughly 430 genotyped donors of the cohort, with 15% to 20% of those sequences being non-productive. An earlier analysis of 587 of the donors used high-throughput TCR beta sequencing to judge whether each TCR beta V gene segment behaved as functional or pseudogenic. Every discovery cohort repertoire had been produced on one sequencing platform. The number of typed donors differed by locus: 629-630 for A, B, C, DRB1 and DQB1; approximately 520 for DQA1; some 610 for DPA1; and about 450 for DPB1. To predict cytomegalovirus infection status, the study brought together high-throughput TCR immunosequencing, statistical association of individual TCRs with disease status, and machine learning. A later analysis re-analyzed previously published TCR beta repertoires from 666 donors and added high-resolution HLA genotyping to study TCR occurrence patterns. Using immunosequencing, the study profiled T cell repertoires from approximately 700 subjects and related those repertoires to cytomegalovirus serostatus.

General findings and caveats noted by the study authors: Correlated functional status among segregating V segments might be attributable to linkage disequilibrium, but an unknown experimental factor could not be ruled out. This cohort had only TCR beta chains sequenced, and the lack of alpha or paired-chain data limited which features could be detected. According to a later genetic analysis, donors in an Asian-associated ancestry cluster had fewer N-insertions in productive TCRs than the approximately 650-donor mean. In the study, 150 to 200 TCR beta chains were listed as associated with cytomegalovirus. Because HLA typing was unavailable for some donors at each locus, only the typed subset was used in association tests. An earlier analysis of approximately 570 of the donors showed that most TCR beta V segments appeared in productive rearrangements either about 87% or about 30% of the time, which broadly matched IMGT annotations. Roughly uniform sequencing depth across donors was assumed in presence/absence analyses, although this assumption may not hold. In a later analysis, several top co-occurrence clusters were reported to appear linked to parvovirus B19, influenza, CMV and Epstein-Barr virus. Strong co-occurrence of HLA alleles, especially DR and DQ, made assigning TCR associations to individual alleles difficult. While some public TCRs were present in many individuals, most TCR sequences turned up only very rarely across donors. Some IMGT-functional V segments, including TRBV6-2 and TRBV6-3, could not be distinguished by the 87-base-pair reads and were therefore excluded. A later analysis found that HLA-associated TCR beta chains were more clonally expanded and had lower generation probabilities than equally common non-associated chains. A few of the identified cytomegalovirus-associated TCR beta chains were confirmed in vitro to be specific for cytomegalovirus antigens. An association between a missense DCLRE1C variant and V-gene and J-gene trimming of TCR beta chains was found in a later genetic analysis and replicated in an independent cohort. According to a later analysis, TCR association rates differed among HLA loci, with DRB1 alleles showing the most associated TCRs and HLA-C alleles showing the fewest. Specific HLA alleles were associated with 15,000 to 20,000 TCR beta sequences at a false discovery rate of 0.05 in a later analysis. The authors suggested that the approach could potentially be extended to other disease states and immunological phenotypes. A later analysis found that most CMV-associated TCR beta chains appeared HLA-restricted, with HLA associations seemingly driven largely by CMV exposure. The classifier was reported to diagnose cytomegalovirus status with high specificity and sensitivity in both the original and validation cohorts. Because counts were too low, about 18 rarely observed V segments, including chromosome 9 orphons, were excluded from the earlier analysis of around 590 of the donors. A further reported finding was that TCR beta sequences accurately predicted the HLA-A and HLA-B alleles for most subjects in the first cohort. CMV serostatus was the only immune exposure information available for the cohort. A cluster of highly shared sequence variants was judged likely to represent a technical artifact of the sequencing pipeline.

Turning to this clone: Its specific antigen is unknown. The input lacks base qualities; no much larger clone sits a single base away.

The library was produced with the immunoSEQ multiplex PCR assay. The multiplex PCR relied on a mix of 60 forward primers for TCR Vbeta segments and 13 reverse primers for TCR Jbeta segments. A multiplex PCR assay on genomic DNA amplified the CDR3 region of rearranged TCR beta genes. The Illumina HiSeq System was used to sequence the amplified TCR beta libraries as 87-base-pair reads. As for the authors' bioinformatics: In a later analysis, 80 million or so unique TCR beta chains were counted across the roughly 610 repertoires, and roughly 9.9 million of these chains were shared by at least two donors. Raw reads were error-corrected and collapsed into unique sequences by a nearest-neighbor algorithm in which closely related sequences were merged to remove PCR and sequencing errors. CDR3 sequences were aligned to IMGT reference sequences to assign V, D and J gene segments. For a sequence to be retained, a match of at least six nucleotides to both a V gene segment and a J gene segment was required. Rearrangements were classified as productive when the CDR3 lacked stop codons and remained in frame with V and J, and all other rearrangements were classified as non-productive. CDR3 was defined according to IMGT convention as the region running from the second conserved V-encoded cysteine to the conserved J-encoded phenylalanine. The earlier analysis of a few hundred of the donors excluded any sequence lacking an unambiguous match to a single V gene segment. In an earlier analysis of several hundred of the donors, a V segment was called functional when productive rearrangements were above 56.7%, and segregating when the standard deviation between donors exceeded 5%. To diagnose cytomegalovirus status from the catalog of TCR beta chain sequences, a statistical classification framework was built. A later analysis assigned V and J genes by comparing TCR nucleotide sequences with IMGT/GENE-DB human TR gene sequences. Using the TCRdist pipeline, a later analysis assigned CDR3 sequences along with most-parsimonious VDJ recombination scenarios. A later analysis defined each TCR beta chain by its CDR3 amino acid sequence plus V-gene family, and excluded reads lacking a unique V-gene family. A later analysis removed 550 to 700 highly shared, low-generation-probability nucleotide sequences to deal with suspected cross-contamination and a sequencing artifact. For each public chain, a later analysis derived a clonal expansion index from normalized ranks of inferred template counts within each repertoire. In a later analysis, generation probabilities were computed using a VDJ recombination model fitted to out-of-frame rearrangements, and the results were checked against IGoR. A later analysis scored TCR-TCR, TCR-HLA and TCR-CMV co-occurrence with hypergeometric tests, applying a repertoire-size bias correction to TCR pairs. False discovery rates were estimated in a later analysis by permuting HLA or CMV assignments 20 times. In a later analysis, co-occurring TCRs were grouped using DBSCAN, with TCRdist sequence similarity added in when clustering inside HLA-allele-positive subsets. For co-occurrence clustering, repertoires with fewer than 30,000 or more than 120,000 public chains were excluded, along with roughly 5 repertoires with anomalous nucleotide sharing. Not all clones reach the TCRdb copy of this immuneACCESS table, which keeps in-frame sequences only. Checked studies attribute under half of the gap to unresolved V genes and leave the rest unexplained. That table supplies the V and J calls and clone size; D and trimming were determined from the DNA. Across this sample there are 150,000 to 200,000 clones, with 70% seen only once. Together, the top ten hold approximately 4.6% of the sample.

The cohort comprised fewer than 750 healthy bone marrow donors. At the time of sampling, every cohort member was nominally healthy, though immune exposures that went unrecorded were likely present. The donor was CMV seropositive and belonged to the group of some 290 seropositive cohort members. A peripheral blood sample was collected from each donor, and TCR beta sequencing was performed on peripheral blood mononuclear cells. The Qiagen DNeasy Blood Extraction Kit was used to extract genomic DNA from the blood cell samples. Its CDR3 holds 14 amino acids, cysteine through valine. The kept DNA is CDR3 alone, 42 bases in frame from the first base. V loses 7 bases at its end and J loses 5 bases; junction bases beyond the gene matches: 9. Sequences SNHLY (CDR1) and FYNNEI (CDR2) are obtained from the germline V gene.

The rearrangement joined TRBV2 to TRBJ2-7, and 9 junction bases match TRBD1. Sample: PBMCs. This sequence originates from a man between 18 and 29 years old in good health and CMV-seropositive. The sequenced DNA is TGTGCCAGCAAGAACAGGGGGCCTGCGGACGAGCAGTACGTC. It is translated as CASKNRGPADEQYV.